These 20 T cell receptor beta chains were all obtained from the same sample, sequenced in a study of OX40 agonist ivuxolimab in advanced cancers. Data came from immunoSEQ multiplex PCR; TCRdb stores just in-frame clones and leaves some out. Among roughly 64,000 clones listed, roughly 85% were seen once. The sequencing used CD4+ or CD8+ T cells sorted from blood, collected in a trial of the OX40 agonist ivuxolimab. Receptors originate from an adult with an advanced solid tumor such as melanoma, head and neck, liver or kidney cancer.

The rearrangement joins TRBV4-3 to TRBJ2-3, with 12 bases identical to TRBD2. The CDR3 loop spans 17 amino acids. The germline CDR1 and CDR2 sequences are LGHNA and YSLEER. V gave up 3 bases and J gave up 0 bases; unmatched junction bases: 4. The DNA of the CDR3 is TGCGCCAGCAGCCATGCGCTAGCGGGAGGGAGCACAGATACGCAGTATTTT. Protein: CASSHALAGGSTDTQYF.

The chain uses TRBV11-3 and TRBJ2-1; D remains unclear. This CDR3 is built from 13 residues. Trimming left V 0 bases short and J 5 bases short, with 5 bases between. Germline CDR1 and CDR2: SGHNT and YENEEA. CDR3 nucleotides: TGTGCCAGCAGCTTAGATGATAACAATGAGCAGTTCTTC. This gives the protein CASSLDDNNEQFF.

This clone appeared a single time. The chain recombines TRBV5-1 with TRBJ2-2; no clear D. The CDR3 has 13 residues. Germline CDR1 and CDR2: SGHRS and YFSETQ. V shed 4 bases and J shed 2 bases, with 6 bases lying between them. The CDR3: CASSASNTGELFF. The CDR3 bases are TGCGCCAGCAGCGCGTCAAACACCGGGGAGCTGTTTTTT. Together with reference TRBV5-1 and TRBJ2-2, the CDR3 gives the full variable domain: KAGVTQTPRYLIKTRGQQVTLSCSPISGHRSVSWYQQTPGQGLQFLFEYFSETQRNKGNFPGRFSGRQFSNSRSEMNVSTLELGDSALYLCASSASNTGELFFGEGSRLTVL.

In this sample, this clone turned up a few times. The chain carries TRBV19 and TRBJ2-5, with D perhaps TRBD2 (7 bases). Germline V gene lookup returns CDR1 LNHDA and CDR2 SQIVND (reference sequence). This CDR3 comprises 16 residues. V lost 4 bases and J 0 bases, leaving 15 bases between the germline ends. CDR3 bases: TGTGCCAGTAGTACGCGAGGGGGAGGGTACCAAGAGACCCAGTACTTC. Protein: CASSTRGGGYQETQYF.

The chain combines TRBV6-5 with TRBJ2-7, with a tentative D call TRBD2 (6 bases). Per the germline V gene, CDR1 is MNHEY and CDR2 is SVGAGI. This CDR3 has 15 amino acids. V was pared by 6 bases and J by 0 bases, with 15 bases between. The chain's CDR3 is CASRPGGFSSYEQYF. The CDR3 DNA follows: TGTGCCAGCAGGCCCGGGGGATTTAGCTCCTACGAGCAGTACTTC.

CDR3 loop: CASSQALTGPTEAFF. CDR3 DNA: TGTGCCAGCAGCCAAGCCTTGACAGGACCCACTGAAGCTTTCTTT. The chain recombines TRBV4-2 with TRBJ1-1; D might be TRBD1 (6 bases). Trimming removed 1 base at V and 4 bases at J, with 13 bases between. CDR3 size: 15 residues. Germline CDR1 reads LGHNA; CDR2 reads YNFKEQ.

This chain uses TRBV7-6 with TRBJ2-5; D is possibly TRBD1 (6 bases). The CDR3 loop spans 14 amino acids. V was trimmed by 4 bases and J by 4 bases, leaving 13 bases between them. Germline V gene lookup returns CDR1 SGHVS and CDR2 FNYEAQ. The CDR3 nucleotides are TGTGCCAGCAGCTCCTTCAGGGGTGGAGAGACCCAGTACTTC. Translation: CASSSFRGGETQYF. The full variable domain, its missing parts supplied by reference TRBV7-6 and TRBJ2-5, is GAGVSQSPRYKVTKRGQDVALRCDPISGHVSLYWYRQALGQGPEFLTYFNYEAQQDKSGLPNDRFSAERPEGSISTLTIQRTEQRDSAMYRCASSSFRGGETQYFGPGTRLLVL.

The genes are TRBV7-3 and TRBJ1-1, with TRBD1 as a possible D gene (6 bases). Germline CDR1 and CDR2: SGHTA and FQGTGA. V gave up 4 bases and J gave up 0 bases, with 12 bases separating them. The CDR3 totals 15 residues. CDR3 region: CASSSRQALNTEAFF. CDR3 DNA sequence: TGTGCCAGCAGCTCCCGACAGGCGCTGAACACTGAAGCTTTCTTT.

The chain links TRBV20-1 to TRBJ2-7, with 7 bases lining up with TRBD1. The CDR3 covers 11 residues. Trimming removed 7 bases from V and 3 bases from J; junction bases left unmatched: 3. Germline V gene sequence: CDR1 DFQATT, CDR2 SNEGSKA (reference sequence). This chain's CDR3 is CSGQGDYEQYF. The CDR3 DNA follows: TGCAGTGGTCAGGGGGACTACGAGCAGTACTTC.

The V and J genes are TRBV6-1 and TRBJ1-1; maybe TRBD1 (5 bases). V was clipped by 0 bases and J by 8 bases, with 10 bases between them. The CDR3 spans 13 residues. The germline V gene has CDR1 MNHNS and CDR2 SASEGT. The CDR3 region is CASSEAARDEAFF. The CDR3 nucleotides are TGTGCCAGCAGTGAAGCTGCGAGGGACGAAGCTTTCTTT.

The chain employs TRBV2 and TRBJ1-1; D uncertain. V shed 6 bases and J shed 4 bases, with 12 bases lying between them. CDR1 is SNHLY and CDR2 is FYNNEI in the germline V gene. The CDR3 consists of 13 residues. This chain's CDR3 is CASRPRRATEAFF. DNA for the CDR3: TGTGCCAGCAGACCTAGACGAGCCACTGAAGCTTTCTTT.

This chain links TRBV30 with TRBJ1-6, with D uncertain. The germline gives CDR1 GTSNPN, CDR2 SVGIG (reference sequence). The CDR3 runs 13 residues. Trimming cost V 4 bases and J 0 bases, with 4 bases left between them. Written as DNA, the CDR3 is TGTGCCTGGACGGGCTCCTATAATTCACCCCTCCACTTT. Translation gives CAWTGSYNSPLHF.

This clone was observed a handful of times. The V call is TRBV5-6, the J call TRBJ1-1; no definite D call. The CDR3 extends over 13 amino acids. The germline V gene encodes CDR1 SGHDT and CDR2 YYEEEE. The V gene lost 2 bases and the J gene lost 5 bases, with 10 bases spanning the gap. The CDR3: CASSLQGLTEAFF. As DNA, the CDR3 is TGTGCCAGCAGCTTACAAGGGTTAACTGAAGCTTTCTTT.

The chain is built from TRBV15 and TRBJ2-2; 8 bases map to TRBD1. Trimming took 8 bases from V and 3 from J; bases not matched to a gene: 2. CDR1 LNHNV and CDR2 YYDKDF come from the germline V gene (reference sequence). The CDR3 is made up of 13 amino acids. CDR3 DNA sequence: TGTGCCACCGACAGGGGTTACACCGGGGAGCTGTTTTTT. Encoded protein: CATDRGYTGELFF.

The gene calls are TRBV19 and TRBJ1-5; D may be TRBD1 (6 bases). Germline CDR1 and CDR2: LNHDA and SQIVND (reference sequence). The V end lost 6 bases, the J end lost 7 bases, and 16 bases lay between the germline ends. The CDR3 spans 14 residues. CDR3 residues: CASRGGTPGQPQHF. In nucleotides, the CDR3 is TGTGCCAGTAGAGGGGGAACTCCAGGACAGCCCCAGCATTTT.

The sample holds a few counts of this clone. CDR3 in amino acids: CASRALENTIYF. CDR3 nucleotide sequence: TGTGCCAGCAGAGCCCTTGAAAACACCATATATTTT. V and J are TRBV7-6 and TRBJ1-3; no firm D call. Germline assignment: CDR1 SGHVS and CDR2 FNYEAQ. V dropped 6 bases and J dropped 6 bases, with 9 bases sitting between them. CDR3 size: 12 residues. The whole variable domain, filled in from reference TRBV7-6 and TRBJ1-3, reads GAGVSQSPRYKVTKRGQDVALRCDPISGHVSLYWYRQALGQGPEFLTYFNYEAQQDKSGLPNDRFSAERPEGSISTLTIQRTEQRDSAMYRCASRALENTIYFGEGSWLTVV.

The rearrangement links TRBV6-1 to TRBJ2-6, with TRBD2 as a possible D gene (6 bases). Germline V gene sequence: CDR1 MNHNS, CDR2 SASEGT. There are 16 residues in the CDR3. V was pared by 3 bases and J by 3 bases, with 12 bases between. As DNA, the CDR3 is TGTGCCAGCAGTGATTTCGGGAGTGGTGGGGCCAACGTCCTGACTTTC. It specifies CASSDFGSGGANVLTF.

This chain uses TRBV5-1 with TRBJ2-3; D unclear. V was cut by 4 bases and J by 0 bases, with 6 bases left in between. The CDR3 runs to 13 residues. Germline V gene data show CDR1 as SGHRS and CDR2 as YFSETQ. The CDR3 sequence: CASSADSTDTQYF. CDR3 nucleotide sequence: TGCGCCAGCAGCGCGGACAGCACAGATACGCAGTATTTT.

The CDR3 DNA sequence: TGTGCCAGCAGCCCCATCGGGGGGAGGATGAGGAACACCGGGGAGCTGTTTTTT. Its protein is CASSPIGGRMRNTGELFF. V is TRBV7-9 and J is TRBJ2-2, with 7 bases aligning to TRBD2. The V segment lost 5 bases and the J segment 1 base; nucleotides outside the gene matches: 13. The CDR3 runs to 18 residues. Germline V gene lookup returns CDR1 SEHNR and CDR2 FQNEAQ (reference sequence).

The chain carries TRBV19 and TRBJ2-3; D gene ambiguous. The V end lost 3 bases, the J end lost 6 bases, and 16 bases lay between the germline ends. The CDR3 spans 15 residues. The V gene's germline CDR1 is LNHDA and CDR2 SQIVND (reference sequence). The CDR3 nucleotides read TGTGCCAGTAGTATGGGTGGGCAGGTCCTCGATACGCAGTATTTT. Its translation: CASSMGGQVLDTQYF.